The T cell receptor beta chain under discussion was sequenced for a study of human T cells and chemical hapten exposure. Study-wide points: It was expanded TCRs that formed significantly more large CDR3 similarity clusters than controls did.

V shed 4 bases and J shed 5 bases, with 9 bases lying between them. The CDR3 has 12 amino acids. Germline V gene sequence: CDR1 SGDLS, CDR2 YYNGEE. Points on this clonotype: What it binds is not known.

The sample's time point: pre-sensitization, week 0. Specified treatment: therapeutic diphenylcyclopropenone sensitization with weekly scalp DPC. Drawing of blood took place ahead of applying each patch test. The donor pool consisted of alopecia patients aged 18 to 70 years, considered suitable for DPC. As the library was built, unique molecular identifiers were attached to individual cDNA molecules. TCRdb recomputed calls from the RACE reads with MiXCR, one row per CDR3 protein. Here the sample spans roughly 40,000 distinct CDR3 sequences, under 15% being singletons. The genes are TRBV9 and TRBJ2-5; D gene ambiguous. This clonotype originated in a woman in her twenties or thirties with alopecia areata. Some clones in this sample may be carry-over from other donors' samples. The sequenced sample was whole blood, obtained in connection with sensitization to the hapten diphenylcyclopropenone (DPC). The CDR3 DNA is TGTGCCAGCAGCTCCGGTGGGGAGACCCAGTACTTC. Translating gives CASSSGGETQYF. Full variable domain (missing parts from reference TRBV9 and TRBJ2-5): DSGVTQTPKHLITATGQRVTLRCSPRSGDLSVYWYQQSLDQGLQFLIQYYNGEERAKGNILERFSAQQFPDLHSELNLSSLELGDSALYFCASSSGGETQYFGPGTRLLVL.